The source of this TCR beta chain is a study of T cells in Graves' hyperthyroidism and ophthalmopathy. Calling Graves' hyperthyroidism stable meant ophthalmopathy did not progress within 18 months. Amplified regions were TCR beta CDR3 sequences from RNA transcripts. When the TCR CDR3 underwent first-round RT-PCR, the HTBI primer set was used. One entry per CDR3 protein results from TCRdb running MiXCR on the multiplex PCR reads. The sample yields some 800,000 distinct CDR3 sequences, 38% seen once. The sequenced material came from blood. The receptor's source is a young man with Graves' hyperthyroidism.

The CDR3 nucleotides are TGTGCCAGCAGCTTGGACACGACGGGGAATTGGAACACCATATATTTT. It translates to CASSLDTTGNWNTIYF. V gene TRBV7-8 combines with J gene TRBJ1-3, with D maybe TRBD1 (5 bases). The CDR3 sequence is 16 residues long. V lost 3 bases, J lost 7 bases, and 19 bases lay in between. The germline CDR1 and CDR2 sequences are SGHVS and FQNEAQ.